Listed below are T cell receptor beta chains from one sample, sequenced in a study of shared clonotypes between healthy human individuals. TCRdb's copy holds only in-frame clones and misses some; the assay was immunoSEQ multiplex PCR. The sample has hundreds of thousands of clones, approximately 96% seen once. Input material: naive CD8+ T cells sorted from blood. These receptors all stem from a woman aged 25 to 39 in good health. Both conserved end residues are trimmed from each CDR3. Each record gives: J gene, V gene, CDR3 protein.

j_call: TRBJ2-7
v_call: TRBV11-2
cdr3_aa: ASSFGGGYSYEQY

j_call: TRBJ2-1
v_call: TRBV19
cdr3_aa: ASSMGRGPNEQF

j_call: TRBJ2-2
v_call: TRBV28
cdr3_aa: ASSLLTGAHTGELF

j_call: TRBJ1-1
v_call: TRBV5-4
cdr3_aa: ASSLAGGNTEAF

j_call: TRBJ2-7
v_call: TRBV2
cdr3_aa: ASSEGPSAYEQY

j_call: TRBJ2-1
v_call: TRBV9
cdr3_aa: ASSGQGNEQF

j_call: TRBJ1-5
v_call: TRBV27
cdr3_aa: ASSKGTGGGNQPQH

j_call: TRBJ1-5
v_call: TRBV15
cdr3_aa: ATSSGGGKYSNQPQH

j_call: TRBJ2-7
v_call: TRBV6-1
cdr3_aa: ASRARDSYYEQY

j_call: TRBJ2-7
v_call: TRBV6-1
cdr3_aa: ASSDWGHYEQY

j_call: TRBJ2-7
v_call: TRBV11-2
cdr3_aa: ASSDPGRAFSYEQY

j_call: TRBJ2-2
v_call: TRBV25-1
cdr3_aa: ASESGQRNTGELF

j_call: TRBJ2-5
v_call: TRBV19
cdr3_aa: ASRGRTGVKETQY

j_call: TRBJ1-1
v_call: TRBV7-6
cdr3_aa: ASSRQGTEAF

j_call: TRBJ2-7
v_call: TRBV11-1
cdr3_aa: ASSPRTLEQY

j_call: TRBJ2-4
v_call: TRBV28
cdr3_aa: ASRITGEDIQY

j_call: TRBJ2-7
v_call: TRBV5-8
cdr3_aa: ASSLWEQY

j_call: TRBJ1-5
v_call: TRBV28
cdr3_aa: ASSFPGRRLLLGNQPQH

j_call: TRBJ1-1
v_call: TRBV27
cdr3_aa: ASTPTGLNTEAF

j_call: TRBJ2-7
v_call: TRBV9
cdr3_aa: ASSASGRSRIGEQY

j_call: TRBJ2-5
v_call: TRBV28
cdr3_aa: ASSFGHSEY

j_call: TRBJ2-7
v_call: TRBV4-1
cdr3_aa: ASSQVTLTYEQY

j_call: TRBJ1-2
v_call: TRBV5-1
cdr3_aa: ASSDDDLDGNYGYT

j_call: TRBJ2-1
v_call: TRBV7-9
cdr3_aa: ASSLGGRDNEQF

j_call: TRBJ2-3
v_call: TRBV28
cdr3_aa: ASSFYRVELADTQY

j_call: TRBJ1-2
v_call: TRBV7-9
cdr3_aa: ASTLDPREYGYT

j_call: TRBJ2-7
v_call: TRBV4-1
cdr3_aa: ASSPTGTQYEQY

j_call: TRBJ1-1
v_call: TRBV15
cdr3_aa: ATSTGWNTEAF

j_call: TRBJ1-3
v_call: TRBV6-5
cdr3_aa: ASAKEGAGNTIY

j_call: TRBJ2-3
v_call: TRBV4-1
cdr3_aa: ASSQPGTFSTDTQY

j_call: TRBJ2-7
v_call: TRBV30
cdr3_aa: AWSVGMGYEQY

j_call: TRBJ2-3
v_call: TRBV5-1
cdr3_aa: ASSPRALGDTQY

j_call: TRBJ2-1
v_call: TRBV28
cdr3_aa: ASRPKTSGINEQF

j_call: TRBJ2-7
v_call: TRBV11-2
cdr3_aa: ASSLVGTENEQY

j_call: TRBJ2-7
v_call: TRBV28
cdr3_aa: ASSFRLGGIEQY

j_call: TRBJ2-7
v_call: TRBV4-1
cdr3_aa: ASSQGLAMNEQY

j_call: TRBJ2-2
v_call: TRBV27
cdr3_aa: ASSPALSGTNTGELF

j_call: TRBJ2-1
v_call: TRBV9
cdr3_aa: ASSVVSLPAIPGNEQF

j_call: TRBJ2-3
v_call: TRBV2
cdr3_aa: ASRPSSGTDTQY

j_call: TRBJ1-1
v_call: TRBV5-1
cdr3_aa: ASSLGTANTEAF

j_call: TRBJ1-2
v_call: TRBV28
cdr3_aa: ASSRGTPANYGYT

j_call: TRBJ2-1
v_call: TRBV19
cdr3_aa: ASSIGLNEQF

j_call: TRBJ2-5
v_call: TRBV7-9
cdr3_aa: ASSLALPQETQY

j_call: TRBJ2-7
v_call: TRBV27
cdr3_aa: ASSPQAGPHEQY

j_call: TRBJ2-1
v_call: TRBV7-9
cdr3_aa: ASSQDYDGEQF

j_call: TRBJ1-2
v_call: TRBV7-8
cdr3_aa: ASSLVEQINYGYT

j_call: TRBJ2-1
v_call: TRBV7-4
cdr3_aa: APGREQNEQF

j_call: TRBJ2-7
v_call: TRBV14
cdr3_aa: ASSEDGYEQY

j_call: TRBJ2-2
v_call: TRBV9
cdr3_aa: ASSRGRFTGELF

j_call: TRBJ1-6
v_call: TRBV28
cdr3_aa: ASSPGVNSYNSPLH

j_call: TRBJ2-2
v_call: TRBV4-1
cdr3_aa: ASSPSGQTNTGELF

j_call: TRBJ2-1
v_call: TRBV5-4
cdr3_aa: ASSQGAGVGYEQF

j_call: TRBJ2-6
v_call: TRBV27
cdr3_aa: ASSLYSGANVLT